The rows below give T cell receptor beta chains drawn from one sample of a study of T cells expressing NK-cell markers. Using the 5' RACE reads, TCRdb records one entry per CDR3 protein without DNA. Seen in this sample are about 460,000 distinct CDR3 sequences; the ten most common clones hold roughly 1.4%. The specimen sequenced was blood T cells: a sorted CD56 or NKG2C T cell subset, CD4+ or CD8+ T cells, or bulk PBMC T cells (not recorded which). All receptors derive from a woman between 50 and 59 years old in good health. Each CDR3 is given with its conserved first and last residue. Fields, in order: J gene, V gene, CDR3 protein.

TRBJ2-1 | TRBV10-3 | CAISEVGTSLGEQFF
TRBJ2-5 | TRBV19 | CASSISRTGQETQYF
TRBJ2-2 | TRBV7-9 | CASTPYGELFF
TRBJ2-1 | TRBV7-2 | CASSFQTLINEQFF
TRBJ1-5 | TRBV12-3/TRBV12-4 | CASSLWGLAGTQPQHF
TRBJ2-2 | TRBV6-2/TRBV6-3 | CASSQQGGTGELFF
TRBJ2-5 | TRBV3-1 | CASSWRAGVQETQYF
TRBJ2-1 | TRBV6-5 | CASSYNSGLAAFSSYNEQFF
TRBJ2-4 | TRBV27 | CASSPSANRDIQYF
TRBJ2-1 | TRBV7-9 | CASSLASRLGGFF
TRBJ2-3 | TRBV9 | CASSGTSGRALTSTDTQYF
TRBJ1-1 | TRBV5-1 | CASSLYRVTNTEAFF
TRBJ1-5 | TRBV12-3/TRBV12-4 | CASSLGTGLNQPQHF
TRBJ2-4 | TRBV20-1 | CSADRGVTLAKNIQYF
TRBJ2-7 | TRBV3-1 | CASSPLLAVSGRHYEQYF
TRBJ2-1 | TRBV4-2 | CASSQASTSGGNEQFF
TRBJ2-2 | TRBV5-6 | CASSYRTSGTPRELFF
TRBJ2-5 | TRBV20-1 | CSAADQGETQYF
TRBJ1-2 | TRBV3-1 | CASSTRTGDGKGYTF
TRBJ2-1 | TRBV12-3/TRBV12-4 | CASTPVATSFNEQFF
TRBJ2-2 | TRBV11-2 | CASTSYVGELFF
TRBJ2-5 | TRBV10-3 | CAISRLAGQETQYF
TRBJ1-4 | TRBV15 | CATRVAGTENEKLFF
TRBJ2-1 | TRBV20-1 | CSARVGGRAVYEQFF
TRBJ1-2 | TRBV12-3/TRBV12-4 | CASRTTGTGRGGYTF
TRBJ2-5 | TRBV29-1 | CSVEESRQTQYF
TRBJ2-1 | TRBV5-1 | CASSLVAGGYNEQFF
TRBJ1-1 | TRBV6-6 | CASSYSGGEAFF
TRBJ2-3 | TRBV5-1 | CASSLDPGSNTQYF
TRBJ1-1 | TRBV5-6 | CASSARRNTEAFF
TRBJ1-5 | TRBV2 | CASSEDRVQPQHF
TRBJ2-2 | TRBV7-6 | CASGGGFGRGNTGELFF
TRBJ1-4 | TRBV2 | CASTGRANEKLFF